These T cell receptor beta chains were read from a single sample in a study of blood T cell repertoires in COVID-19. This table comes from immunoSEQ multiplex PCR, and its TCRdb copy is limited to in-frame clones, with some not included. The repertoire has 220,000 or so clones, around 82% of them found once; the top ten carry approximately 4%. The sequencing input was peripheral blood. Receptors originate from a woman older than 75 with acute or convalescent COVID-19. CDR3s include the opening cysteine and the closing phenylalanine or tryptophan. The D gene is left open where the match is weak. Expanded clones get a size class; other rows say once, few or many, or leave the size out.

D gene	J gene	clone size	V gene	CDR3 DNA	CDR3 protein
NA	TRBJ1-6	NA	TRBV5-1	TGCGCCAGCAGCTCCAGGGGATCTAATTCACCCCTCCACTTT	CASSSRGSNSPLHF
TRBD1	TRBJ1-6	NA	TRBV7-9	TGTGCCAGCAGCTTGCCAGGGGGATCACCCCTCCACTTT	CASSLPGGSPLHF
TRBD1	TRBJ2-7	NA	TRBV10-3	TGTGCCATCAGTGCCGGGGACAGGTTCTACGAGCAGTACTTC	CAISAGDRFYEQYF
TRBD1	TRBJ2-2	NA	TRBV10-3	TGTGCCATCAGTGAGTCGACAGGGCTTCTGAACACCGGGGAGCTGTTTTTT	CAISESTGLLNTGELFF
NA	TRBJ1-3	few	TRBV2	TGTGCCACTCAGGCAGTCCCCACTGGAAACACCATATATTTT	CATQAVPTGNTIYF
NA	TRBJ1-1	NA	TRBV5-1	TGCGCCAGCAGCCCACGGACTCCCATGAGCGAAGCTTTCTTT	CASSPRTPMSEAFF
NA	TRBJ1-1	NA	TRBV11-3	TGTGCCAGCAGCTCCACTTACAATGGATCCCGGGGTGAAGCTTTCTTT	CASSSTYNGSRGEAFF
TRBD1	TRBJ2-1	NA	TRBV2	TGTGCCAGCAGTGAGGGACAGCCTACCTACAATGAGCAGTTCTTC	CASSEGQPTYNEQFF
TRBD2	TRBJ2-1	few	TRBV11-3	TGTGCCAGCAGCTTAGGCGAGCGGGGGGTGTATGAGCAGTTCTTC	CASSLGERGVYEQFF
NA	TRBJ1-2	NA	TRBV28	TGTGCCAGCAGACATACCCTTCCCGCGGTGGGCTACACCTTC	CASRHTLPAVGYTF
TRBD2	TRBJ2-5	NA	TRBV27	TGTGCCAGCAGCCAAGCGGGGGGGCTAGAGACCCAGTACTTC	CASSQAGGLETQYF
TRBD1	TRBJ2-7	NA	TRBV5-4	TGTGCCAGCAGCGCGGGACAGGGAGGATCAAGTGGCTACGAGCAGTACTTC	CASSAGQGGSSGYEQYF
NA	TRBJ2-2	NA	TRBV12-3/TRBV12-4	TGTGCCAGCAGTGAACCGGGACAAGGGCTGTTTTTT	CASSEPGQGLFF
NA	TRBJ1-3	NA	TRBV24-1	TGTGCCACCAGTGTGGGCGCGACCTCTGGAAACACCATATATTTT	CATSVGATSGNTIYF
TRBD1	TRBJ2-1	few	TRBV28	TGTGCCAGCAGGGCCCTACTAACGACCGGGACAGATTACAATGAGCAGTTCTTC	CASRALLTTGTDYNEQFF
TRBD2	TRBJ2-1	NA	TRBV5-1	TGCGCCAGCAGCTTTAGAGGCGGGGGGGCGGGGAATGAGCAGTTCTTC	CASSFRGGGAGNEQFF
TRBD1	TRBJ1-2	NA	TRBV27	TGTGCCAGCAGTTCAAATACACCCGGACAGGGGGCCAACTATGGCTACACCTTC	CASSSNTPGQGANYGYTF
TRBD2	TRBJ2-1	NA	TRBV5-1	TGCGCCAGCAGCTTGGGACTAGCGGGGGGGAATGAGCAGTTCTTC	CASSLGLAGGNEQFF
NA	TRBJ1-1	once	TRBV5-1	TGCGCCAGCAGCCCGGACACCGTGAACACTGAAGCTTTCTTT	CASSPDTVNTEAFF
NA	TRBJ1-1	NA	TRBV12-5	TGTGCTAGTGGTTACCATCTTACGGGTGAAGCTTTCTTT	CASGYHLTGEAFF
TRBD2	TRBJ2-2	few	TRBV4-2	TGTGCCAGCAGCCCGACTAGCGGCACCGGGGAGCTGTTTTTT	CASSPTSGTGELFF
NA	TRBJ2-3	NA	TRBV4-2	TGTGCCAGCAGCCAAGAAGGACAGACCTCCACAGATACGCAGTATTTT	CASSQEGQTSTDTQYF
TRBD1	TRBJ1-3	once	TRBV30	TGTGCCTGGAGTGCCGTGACAGGGGCTGGAAACACCATATATTTT	CAWSAVTGAGNTIYF
NA	TRBJ2-7	NA	TRBV6-5	TGTGCCAGCAGCCCACAGGGCCCGTTCGAGCAGTACTTC	CASSPQGPFEQYF